The clone carrying this TCR beta chain has only a few counts. The data derive from a study of spatial heterogeneity in lung cancer. There are 17 residues in the CDR3. Deletions cut 4 bases from V and 5 bases from J, with 23 bases between. Germline V lookup: CDR1 KGHSH, CDR2 LQKENI. Each TCR cDNA molecule bore a unique molecular identifier. MiXCR, run by TCRdb on the 5' RACE reads, gives a single entry per CDR3 protein. The table lists fewer than 60,000 distinct CDR3 sequences, less than 9.5% of them singletons. Time point noted: blood at routine non-recurrence follow-up after resection. Whole RNA obtained from tumor, nontumor lung or frozen PBMC underwent sequencing without sorting.

The gene calls are TRBV18 and TRBJ1-2, with TRBD1 as a possible D gene (6 bases). The clonotype was recovered from a female donor with early-stage non-small cell lung cancer. This specimen consisted of PBMCs, obtained at follow-up. CDR3 amino acids: CASSRSSGRGRPYGYTF. The CDR3 DNA sequence: TGTGCCAGCTCACGGTCCTCCGGCAGGGGCAGGCCGTATGGCTACACCTTC.